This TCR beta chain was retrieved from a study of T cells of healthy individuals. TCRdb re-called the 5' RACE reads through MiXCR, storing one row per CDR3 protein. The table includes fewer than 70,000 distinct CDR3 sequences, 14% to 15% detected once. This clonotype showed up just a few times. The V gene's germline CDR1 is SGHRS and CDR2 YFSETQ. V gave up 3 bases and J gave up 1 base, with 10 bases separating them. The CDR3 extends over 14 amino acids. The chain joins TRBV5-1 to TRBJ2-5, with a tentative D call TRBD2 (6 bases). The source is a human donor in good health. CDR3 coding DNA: TGCGCCAGCAGCTGGGCGGGACTCCAAGAGACCCAGTACTTC. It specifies CASSWAGLQETQYF.